This paragraph reports one T cell receptor beta chain. What it binds is unknown. The data are from a study of beta chain features in type 1 diabetes. Study-wide context: Healthy donors, compared against patients, showed similar age, gender and cell yields. Study observations and caveats: For Type 1 diabetes patients, all four CD4+ subsets carried TCRB CDR3s that were moderately but significantly shorter. With patients and controls alike, PCR might favor shorter templates to an equal degree.

The investigators reverse transcribed all of the isolated RNA, so they sequenced expressed TCRB transcripts. Assay used: immunoSEQ multiplex PCR; TCRdb lists only in-frame clones, some missing. The repertoire holds a few hundred thousand clones, with approximately 13% as singletons. The CDR3 is 14 amino acids. V lost 9 bases, J lost 0 bases, and 8 bases stayed unmatched. From germline, CDR1 is SGHNT and CDR2 YYREEE (reference sequence). The chain couples TRBV5-4 to TRBJ2-7, with 8 bases matching TRBD2. The sequence derives from a woman aged 18-29 years with type 1 diabetes. What was sequenced was naive CD4+ T cells from blood. CDR3 bases: TGTGCCACTAAAGCGGGAGCGGTCTCCTACGAGCAGTACGTC. This gives the protein CATKAGAVSYEQYV.